This entry concerns a single TCR beta chain. No antigen is known for it. These data belong to a study of Ad26.COV2.S vaccination and SARS-CoV-2 variants. Germline lookup yields CDR1 MDHEN and CDR2 SYDVKM. Germline trimming cut 5 bases from V and 6 bases from J; bases unmatched to any gene: 8. The CDR3 has 15 residues. Some clones are missing from TCRdb's copy, which holds only in-frame ones; the method was immunoSEQ multiplex PCR. The sample yields approximately 150,000 clones, 86% seen once. Findings of the study overall: In TCR breadth and depth analyses, total T cell responses may have been underestimated. With respect to non-spike TCR breadth, vaccine and placebo recipients were similar. Considerable breadth of spike-specific CD8+ and CD4+ T cell responses has reportedly been documented following vaccination. Spike-specific TCR breadth in vaccine recipients exceeded that seen in placebo recipients.

The sample was peripheral blood, taken after recovery from COVID-19. The V call is TRBV28, the J call TRBJ2-1; TRBD1 agrees at 9 bases. This sequence was found in a human donor who had recovered from COVID-19. CDR3 nucleotide sequence: TGTGCCAGCAGTCGGGGGGACAGGGCGCGCAATGAGCAGTTCTTC. Translation: CASSRGDRARNEQFF.